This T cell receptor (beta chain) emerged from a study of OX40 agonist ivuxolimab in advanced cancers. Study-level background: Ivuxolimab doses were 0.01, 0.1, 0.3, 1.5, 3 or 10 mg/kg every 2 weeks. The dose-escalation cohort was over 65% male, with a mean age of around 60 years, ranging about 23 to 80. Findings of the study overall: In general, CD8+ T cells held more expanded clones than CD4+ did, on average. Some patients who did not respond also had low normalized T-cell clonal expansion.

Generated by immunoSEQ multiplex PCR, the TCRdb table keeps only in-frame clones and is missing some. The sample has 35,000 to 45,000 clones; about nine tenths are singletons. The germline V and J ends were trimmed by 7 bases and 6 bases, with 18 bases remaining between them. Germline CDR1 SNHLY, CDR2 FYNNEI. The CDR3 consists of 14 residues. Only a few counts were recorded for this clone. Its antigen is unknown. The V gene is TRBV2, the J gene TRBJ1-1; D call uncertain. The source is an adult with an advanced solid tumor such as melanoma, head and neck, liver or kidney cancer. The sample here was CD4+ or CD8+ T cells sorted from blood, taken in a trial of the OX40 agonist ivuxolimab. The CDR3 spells CASTGPRESAEAFF. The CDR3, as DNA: TGTGCCAGCACCGGACCCCGGGAAAGCGCTGAAGCTTTCTTT.